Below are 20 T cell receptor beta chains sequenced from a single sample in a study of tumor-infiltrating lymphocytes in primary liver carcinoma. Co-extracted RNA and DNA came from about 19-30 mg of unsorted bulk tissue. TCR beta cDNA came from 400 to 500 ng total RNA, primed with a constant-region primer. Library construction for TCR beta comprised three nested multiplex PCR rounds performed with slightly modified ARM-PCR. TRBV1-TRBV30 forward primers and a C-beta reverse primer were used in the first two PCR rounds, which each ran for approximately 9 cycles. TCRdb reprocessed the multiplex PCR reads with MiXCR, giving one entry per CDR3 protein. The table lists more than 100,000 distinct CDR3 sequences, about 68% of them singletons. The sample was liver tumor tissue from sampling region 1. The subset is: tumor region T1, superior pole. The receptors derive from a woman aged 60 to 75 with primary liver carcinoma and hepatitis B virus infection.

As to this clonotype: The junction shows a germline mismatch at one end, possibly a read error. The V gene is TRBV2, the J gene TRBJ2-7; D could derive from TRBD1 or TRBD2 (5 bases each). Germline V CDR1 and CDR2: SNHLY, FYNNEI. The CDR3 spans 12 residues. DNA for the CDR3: TGTGCCGGACAAAAGGACTCCTACGAGCAGTGCTTC. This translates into CAGQKDSYEQCF.

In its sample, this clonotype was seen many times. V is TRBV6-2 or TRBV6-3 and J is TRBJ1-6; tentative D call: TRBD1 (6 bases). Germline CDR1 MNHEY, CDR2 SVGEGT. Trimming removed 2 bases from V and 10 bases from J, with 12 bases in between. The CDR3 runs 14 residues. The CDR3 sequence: CASSYLQGNSPLHF. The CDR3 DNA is TGTGCCAGCAGTTACCTACAGGGTAACTCACCCCTCCACTTT.

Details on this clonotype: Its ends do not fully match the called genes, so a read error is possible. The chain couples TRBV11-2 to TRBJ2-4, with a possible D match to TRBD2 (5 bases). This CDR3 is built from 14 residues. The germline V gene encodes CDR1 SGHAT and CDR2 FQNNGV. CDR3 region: CANSLATSENIQYF. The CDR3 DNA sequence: TGTGCCAACAGCTTAGCGACAAGTGAAAACATTCAGTACTTC.

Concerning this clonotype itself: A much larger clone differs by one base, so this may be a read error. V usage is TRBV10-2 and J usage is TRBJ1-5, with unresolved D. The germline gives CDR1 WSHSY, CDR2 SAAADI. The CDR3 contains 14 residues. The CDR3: CASTKANGNQPRHF. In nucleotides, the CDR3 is TGCGCCAGCACCAAGGCTAACGGCAATCAGCCCCGGCATTTT.

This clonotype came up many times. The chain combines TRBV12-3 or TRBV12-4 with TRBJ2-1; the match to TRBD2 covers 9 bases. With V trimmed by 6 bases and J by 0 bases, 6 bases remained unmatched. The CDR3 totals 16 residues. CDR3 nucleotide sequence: TGTGCCAGCAGGTTCTTTAGCGGGAGCTCCTACAATGAGCAGTTCTTC. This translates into CASRFFSGSSYNEQFF.

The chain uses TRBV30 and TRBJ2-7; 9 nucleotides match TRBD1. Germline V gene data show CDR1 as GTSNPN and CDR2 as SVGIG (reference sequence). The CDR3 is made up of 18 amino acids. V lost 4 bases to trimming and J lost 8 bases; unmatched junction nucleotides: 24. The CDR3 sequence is CAWTQNVPGTGRILQQYF. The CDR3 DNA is TGTGCCTGGACCCAAAACGTCCCCGGGACAGGGCGCATACTTCAGCAGTACTTC. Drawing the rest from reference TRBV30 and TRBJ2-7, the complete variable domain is SQTIHQWPATLVQPVGSPLSLECTVEGTSNPNLYWYRQAAGRGLQLLFYSVGIGQISSEVPQNLSASRPQDRQFILSSKKLLLSDSGFYLCAWTQNVPGTGRILQQYFGPGTRLTVT.

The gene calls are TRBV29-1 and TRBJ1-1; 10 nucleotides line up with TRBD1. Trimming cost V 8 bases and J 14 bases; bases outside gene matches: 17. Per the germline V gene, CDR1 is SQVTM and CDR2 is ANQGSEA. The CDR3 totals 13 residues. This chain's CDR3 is CSSRGQGNTGAFF. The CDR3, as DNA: TGCAGCTCCCGGGGACAGGGGAACACTGGAGCATTCTTT.

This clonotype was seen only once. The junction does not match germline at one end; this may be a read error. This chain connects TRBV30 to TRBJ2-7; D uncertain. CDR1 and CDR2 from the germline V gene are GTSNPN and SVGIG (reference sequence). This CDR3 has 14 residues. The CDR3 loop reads CTWWILPRPYEQYF. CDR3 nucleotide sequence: TGTACCTGGTGGATACTTCCTCGACCCTACGAGCAGTACTTC. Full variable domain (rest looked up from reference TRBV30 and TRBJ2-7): SQTIHQWPATLVQPVGSPLSLECTVEGTSNPNLYWYRQAAGRGLQLLFYSVGIGQISSEVPQNLSASRPQDRQFILSSKKLLLSDSGFYLCTWWILPRPYEQYFGPGTRLTVT.

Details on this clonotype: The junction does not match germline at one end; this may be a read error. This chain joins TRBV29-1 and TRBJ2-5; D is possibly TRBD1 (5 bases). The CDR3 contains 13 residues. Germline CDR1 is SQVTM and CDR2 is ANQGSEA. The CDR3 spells CNVMTVGRETQYF. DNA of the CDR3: TGCAACGTTATGACAGTGGGCCGAGAGACCCAGTACTTC.

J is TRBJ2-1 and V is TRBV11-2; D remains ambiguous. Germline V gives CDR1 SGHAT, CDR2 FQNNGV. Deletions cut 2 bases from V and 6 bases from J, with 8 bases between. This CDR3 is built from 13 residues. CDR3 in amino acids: CASSLNRVNEQFF. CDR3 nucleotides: TGTGCCAGCAGCTTAAACCGGGTCAATGAGCAGTTCTTC.

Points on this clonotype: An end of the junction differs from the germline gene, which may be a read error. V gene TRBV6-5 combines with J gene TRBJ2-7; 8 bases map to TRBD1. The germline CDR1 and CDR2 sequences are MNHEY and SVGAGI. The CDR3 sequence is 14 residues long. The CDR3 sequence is CASCYSQGAYGQYF. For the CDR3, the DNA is TGTGCCAGCTGTTACAGCCAGGGGGCCTACGGGCAGTACTTC.

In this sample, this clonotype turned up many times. The CDR3 DNA is TGCAGCTCAAGAAGGGGGGCTCAGGACACTGAAGCTTTCTTT. The encoded protein is CSSRRGAQDTEAFF. The chain recombines TRBV29-1 with TRBJ1-1, with D perhaps matching TRBD1 (6 bases). The germline V gene encodes CDR1 SQVTM and CDR2 ANQGSEA. CDR3 length: 14 amino acids. Trimming removed 8 bases at V and 3 bases at J, with 19 bases between.

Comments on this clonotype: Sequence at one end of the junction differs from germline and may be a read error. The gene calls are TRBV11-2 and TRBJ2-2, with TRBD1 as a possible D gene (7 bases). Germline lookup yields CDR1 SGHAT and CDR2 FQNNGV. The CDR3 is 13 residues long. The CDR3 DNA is TGTGCCAGCAGCCCAGCCAGGGGGGCCGGGGAGCTGTTT. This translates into CASSPARGAGELF.

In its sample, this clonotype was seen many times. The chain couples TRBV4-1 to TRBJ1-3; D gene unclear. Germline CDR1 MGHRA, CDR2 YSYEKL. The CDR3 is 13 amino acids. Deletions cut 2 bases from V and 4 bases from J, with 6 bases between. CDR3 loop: CASSQTAGNTIYF. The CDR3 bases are TGCGCCAGCAGCCAAACCGCCGGAAACACCATATATTTT.

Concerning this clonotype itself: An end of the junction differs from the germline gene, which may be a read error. CDR3 in amino acids: CTSSLDATGIYGYTF. Written as DNA, the CDR3 is TGTACCAGCAGCTTGGATGCGACAGGAATCTATGGCTACACCTTC. The rearrangement uses TRBV11-2 and TRBJ1-2; possibly TRBD1 for D (6 bases). CDR3 length equals 15 residues. Germline V lookup: CDR1 SGHAT, CDR2 FQNNGV.

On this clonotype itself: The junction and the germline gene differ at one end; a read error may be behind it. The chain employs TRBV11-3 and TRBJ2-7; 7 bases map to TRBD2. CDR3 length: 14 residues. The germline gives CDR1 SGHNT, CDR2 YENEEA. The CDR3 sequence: CAGSPAGNSYERYF. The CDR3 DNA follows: TGTGCCGGCAGCCCAGCGGGGAACTCCTACGAGCGGTACTTC.

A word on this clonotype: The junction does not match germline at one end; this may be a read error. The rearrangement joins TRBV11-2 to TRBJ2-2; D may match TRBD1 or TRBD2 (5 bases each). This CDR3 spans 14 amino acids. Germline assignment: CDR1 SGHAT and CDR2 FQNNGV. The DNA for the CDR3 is TGTGCCAGCAGCACGACAGTGGGCACCGGGGAGCCGTTTTTT. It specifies CASSTTVGTGEPFF.

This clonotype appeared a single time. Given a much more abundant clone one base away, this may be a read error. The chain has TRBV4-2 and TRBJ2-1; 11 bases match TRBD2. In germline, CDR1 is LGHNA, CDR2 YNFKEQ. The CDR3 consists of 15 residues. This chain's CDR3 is CASSQGLGLADKQSF. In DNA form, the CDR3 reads TGTGCCAGCAGTCAGGGTCTGGGACTAGCGGATAAGCAGTCCTTC.

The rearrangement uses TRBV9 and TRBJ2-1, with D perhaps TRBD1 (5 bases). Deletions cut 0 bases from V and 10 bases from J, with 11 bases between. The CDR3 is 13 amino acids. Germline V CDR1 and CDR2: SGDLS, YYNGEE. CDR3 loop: CASSVARGREQFF. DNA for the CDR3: TGTGCCAGCAGCGTAGCTAGGGGCAGGGAGCAGTTCTTC.

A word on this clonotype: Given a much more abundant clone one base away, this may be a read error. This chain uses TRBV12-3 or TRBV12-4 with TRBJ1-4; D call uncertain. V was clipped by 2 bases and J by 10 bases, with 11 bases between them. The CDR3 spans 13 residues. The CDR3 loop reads CASSLNLSAKLFF. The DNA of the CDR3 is TGTGCCAGCAGTTTAAATCTGTCGGCAAAACTGTTTTTT.